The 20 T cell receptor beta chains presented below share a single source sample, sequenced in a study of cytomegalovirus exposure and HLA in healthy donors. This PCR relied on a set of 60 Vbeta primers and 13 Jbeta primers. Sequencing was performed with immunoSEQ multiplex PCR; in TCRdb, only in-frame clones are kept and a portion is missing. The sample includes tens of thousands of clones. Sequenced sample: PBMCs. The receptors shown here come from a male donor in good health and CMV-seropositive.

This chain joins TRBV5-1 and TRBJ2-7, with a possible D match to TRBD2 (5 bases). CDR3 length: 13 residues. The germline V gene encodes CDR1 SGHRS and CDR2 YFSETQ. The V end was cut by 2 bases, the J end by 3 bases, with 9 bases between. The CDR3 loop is CASSFGVGYEQYF. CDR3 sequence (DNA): TGCGCCAGCAGCTTCGGGGTTGGCTACGAGCAGTACTTC.

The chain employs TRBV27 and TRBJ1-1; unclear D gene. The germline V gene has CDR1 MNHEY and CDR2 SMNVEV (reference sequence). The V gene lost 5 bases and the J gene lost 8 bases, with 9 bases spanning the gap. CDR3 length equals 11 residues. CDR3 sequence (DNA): TGTGCCAGCAGTGCGGGAGCGGAAGCTTTCTTT. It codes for CASSAGAEAFF.

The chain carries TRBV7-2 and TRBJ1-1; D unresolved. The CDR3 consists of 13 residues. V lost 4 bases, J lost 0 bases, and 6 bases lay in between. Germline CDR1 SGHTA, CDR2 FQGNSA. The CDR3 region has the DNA TGTGCCAGCAGCTCAGCCATGAACACTGAAGCTTTCTTT. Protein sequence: CASSSAMNTEAFF.

Written as DNA, the CDR3 is TGTGCCAGCTCACAACGGGAGGTCACTGAAGCTTTCTTT. Its translation: CASSQREVTEAFF. The chain recombines TRBV18 with TRBJ1-1; D is uncertain. Trimming shortened V by 4 bases and J by 4 bases, and 10 bases separated the two germline ends. This CDR3 contains 13 residues. Germline CDR1 and CDR2: KGHSH and LQKENI.

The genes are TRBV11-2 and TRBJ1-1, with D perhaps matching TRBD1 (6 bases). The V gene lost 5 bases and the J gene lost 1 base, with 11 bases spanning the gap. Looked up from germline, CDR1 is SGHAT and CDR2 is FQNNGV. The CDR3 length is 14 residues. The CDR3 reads CASSKGGENTEAFF. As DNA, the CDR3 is TGTGCCAGCAGCAAGGGGGGGGAGAACACTGAAGCTTTCTTT.

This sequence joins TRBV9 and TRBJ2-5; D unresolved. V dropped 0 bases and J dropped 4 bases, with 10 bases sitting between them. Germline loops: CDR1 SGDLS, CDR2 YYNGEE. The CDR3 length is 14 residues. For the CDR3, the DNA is TGTGCCAGCAGCGTAGAGGAGCGAGGAGAGACCCAGTACTTC. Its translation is CASSVEERGETQYF.

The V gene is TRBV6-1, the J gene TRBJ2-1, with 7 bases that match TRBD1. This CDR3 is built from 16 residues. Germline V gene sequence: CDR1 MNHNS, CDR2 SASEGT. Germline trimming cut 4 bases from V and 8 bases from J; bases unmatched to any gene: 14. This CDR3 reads CASSGYTGASNDEQFF. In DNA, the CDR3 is TGTGCCAGCAGTGGTTATACAGGGGCGTCGAACGATGAGCAGTTCTTC.

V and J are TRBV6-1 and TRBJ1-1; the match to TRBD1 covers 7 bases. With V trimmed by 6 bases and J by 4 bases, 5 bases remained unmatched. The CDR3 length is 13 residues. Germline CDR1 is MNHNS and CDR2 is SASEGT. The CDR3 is CASSLTGLTEAFF. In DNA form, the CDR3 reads TGTGCCAGCAGCCTGACAGGGCTCACTGAAGCTTTCTTT.

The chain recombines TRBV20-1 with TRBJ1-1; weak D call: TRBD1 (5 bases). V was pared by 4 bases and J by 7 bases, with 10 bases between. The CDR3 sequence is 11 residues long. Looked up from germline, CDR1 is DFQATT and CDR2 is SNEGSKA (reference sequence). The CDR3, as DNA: TGCAGTGCTACCAGACAGAATGAAGCTTTCTTT. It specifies CSATRQNEAFF.

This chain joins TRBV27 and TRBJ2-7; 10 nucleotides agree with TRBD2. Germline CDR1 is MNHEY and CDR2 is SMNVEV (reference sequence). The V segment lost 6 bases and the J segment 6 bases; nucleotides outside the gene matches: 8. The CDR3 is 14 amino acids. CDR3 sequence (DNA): TGTGCCAGCAGGGCAGCGGGAGGGCCACTCGAGCAGTACTTC. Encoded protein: CASRAAGGPLEQYF.

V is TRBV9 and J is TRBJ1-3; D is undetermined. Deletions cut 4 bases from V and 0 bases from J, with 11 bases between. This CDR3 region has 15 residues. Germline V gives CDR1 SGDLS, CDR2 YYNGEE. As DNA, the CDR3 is TGTGCCAGCAGCACAAAACACGCCTCTGGAAACACCATATATTTT. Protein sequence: CASSTKHASGNTIYF.

The CDR3 sequence is CASSPGQGDQPQHF. The CDR3, as DNA: TGTGCCAGCAGCCCCGGACAGGGGGACCAGCCCCAGCATTTT. This chain connects TRBV5-8 to TRBJ1-5; 10 bases map to TRBD1. V dropped 4 bases and J dropped 7; count of bases not matched to a gene: 5. The CDR3 is 14 amino acids. The V gene's germline CDR1 is SGHTS and CDR2 YDEGEE.

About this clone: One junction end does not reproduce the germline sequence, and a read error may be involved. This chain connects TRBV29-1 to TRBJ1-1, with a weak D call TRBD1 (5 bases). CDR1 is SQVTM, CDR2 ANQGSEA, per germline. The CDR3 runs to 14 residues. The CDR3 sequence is CSVEGTPGDTEDFF. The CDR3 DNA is TGCAGCGTTGAAGGGACACCGGGCGACACTGAAGATTTCTTT.

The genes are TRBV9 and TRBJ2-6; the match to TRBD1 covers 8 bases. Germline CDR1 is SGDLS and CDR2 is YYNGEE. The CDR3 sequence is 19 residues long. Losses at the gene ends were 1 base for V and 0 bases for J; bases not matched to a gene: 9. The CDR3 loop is CASSVRPGQDFSGANVLTF. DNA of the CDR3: TGTGCCAGCAGCGTAAGACCGGGACAGGACTTCTCTGGGGCCAACGTCCTGACTTTC.

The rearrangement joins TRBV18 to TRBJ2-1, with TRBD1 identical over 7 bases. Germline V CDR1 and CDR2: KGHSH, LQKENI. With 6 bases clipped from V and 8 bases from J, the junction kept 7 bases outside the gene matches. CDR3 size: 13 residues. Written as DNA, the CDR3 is TGTGCCAGCTCGCGGAGACAGGGAGATGAGCAGTTCTTC. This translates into CASSRRQGDEQFF.

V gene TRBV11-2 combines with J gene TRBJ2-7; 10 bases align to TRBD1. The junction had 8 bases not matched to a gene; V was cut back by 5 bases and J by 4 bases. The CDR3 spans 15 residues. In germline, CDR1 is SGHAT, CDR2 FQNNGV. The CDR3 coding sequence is TGTGCCAGCAGCCCTCCGGGACAGGGGAAATACGAGCAGTACTTC. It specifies CASSPPGQGKYEQYF.

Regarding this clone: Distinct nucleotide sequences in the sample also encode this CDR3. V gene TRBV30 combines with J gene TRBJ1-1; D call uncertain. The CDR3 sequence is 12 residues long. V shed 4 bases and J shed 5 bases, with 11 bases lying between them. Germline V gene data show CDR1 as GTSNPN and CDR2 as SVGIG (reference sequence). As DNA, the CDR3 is TGTGCCTGGACCAGCGGTGATACTGAAGCTTTCTTT. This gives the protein CAWTSGDTEAFF.

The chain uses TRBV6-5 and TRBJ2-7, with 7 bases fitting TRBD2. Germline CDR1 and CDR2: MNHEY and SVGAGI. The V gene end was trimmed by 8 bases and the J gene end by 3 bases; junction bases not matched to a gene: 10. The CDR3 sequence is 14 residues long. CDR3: CASPTWGDYYEQYF. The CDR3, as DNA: TGTGCCAGCCCTACCTGGGGGGACTACTACGAGCAGTACTTC.

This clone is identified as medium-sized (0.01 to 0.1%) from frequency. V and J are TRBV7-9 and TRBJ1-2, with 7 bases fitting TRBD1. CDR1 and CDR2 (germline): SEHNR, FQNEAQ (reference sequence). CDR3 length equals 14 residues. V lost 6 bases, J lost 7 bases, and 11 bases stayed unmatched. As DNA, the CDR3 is TGTGCCAGCAGATTGACAGAGGGGGCGCCTGGCTACACCTTC. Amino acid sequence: CASRLTEGAPGYTF.

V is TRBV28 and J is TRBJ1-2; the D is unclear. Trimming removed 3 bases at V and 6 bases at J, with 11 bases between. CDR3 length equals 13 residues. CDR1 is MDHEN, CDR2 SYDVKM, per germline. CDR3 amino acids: CASSLNRADGYTF. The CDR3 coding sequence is TGTGCCAGCAGTTTGAACAGAGCAGATGGCTACACCTTC.